The 30 T cell receptor beta chains below were found in one sample sequenced in a study of blood T cell repertoires in COVID-19. Clones were read by immunoSEQ multiplex PCR, and TCRdb kept only the in-frame ones, dropping some. This table has about 100,000 clones, roughly 87% appearing once. The sample consisted of peripheral blood. Receptor source: a man aged 25-45 years in a cohort sampled during active COVID-19.

The chain carries TRBV30 and TRBJ1-6; 11 bases are shared with TRBD1. The CDR3 covers 13 residues. CDR1 is GTSNPN, CDR2 SVGIG, per germline (reference sequence). The CDR3 reads CARGDRGNSPLHF. The DNA for the CDR3 is TGTGCACGAGGGGACAGGGGGAATTCACCCCTCCACTTT.

This clone has a single count. The rearrangement joins TRBV10-3 to TRBJ2-1, with 7 bases aligning to TRBD1. The germline CDR1 and CDR2 sequences are ENHRY and SYGVKD. V shed 7 bases, J shed 3 bases, and the junction held 9 bases outside the gene matches. The CDR3 covers 15 residues. The CDR3, as DNA: TGTGCCATCAACCCAGGGACAGACCTCTACAATGAGCAGTTCTTC. Amino acids: CAINPGTDLYNEQFF.

The rearrangement joins TRBV6-5 to TRBJ2-1; D may be TRBD1 (8 bases). Trimming took off 6 bases at V and 7 bases at J, with 16 bases between the two ends. Germline V gene data show CDR1 as MNHEY and CDR2 as SVGAGI. CDR3 length: 14 amino acids. DNA for the CDR3: TGTGCCAGCAGACCGACAGGGGAGGGGAATGAGCAGTTCTTC. This gives the protein CASRPTGEGNEQFF.

Turning to this clone: Germline is not matched at one junction end, which may reflect a read error. The V and J genes are TRBV11-2 and TRBJ2-7; TRBD1 agrees at 8 bases. The CDR3 has 13 residues. Germline V CDR1 and CDR2: SGHAT, FQNNGV. The chain's CDR3 is CASSSGQGYQQYF. In nucleotides, the CDR3 is TGTGCCAGCAGCTCCGGACAGGGCTACCAGCAGTACTTC.

V and J are TRBV6-2 or TRBV6-3 and TRBJ1-2; D gene ambiguous. Trimming pared 5 bases from V and 4 bases from J, leaving 14 bases between. In germline, CDR1 is MNHEY, CDR2 SVGEGT. This CDR3 comprises 14 residues. CDR3 amino acids: CASSAPGRAYGYTF. CDR3 bases: TGTGCCAGCAGTGCCCCCGGGAGAGCCTATGGCTACACCTTC.

The V call is TRBV29-1, the J call TRBJ2-7; 11 bases fit TRBD1. This CDR3 spans 14 amino acids. J was trimmed by 4 bases and V by 4 bases; bases with no gene match: 6. Looked up from germline, CDR1 is SQVTM and CDR2 is ANQGSEA. The CDR3 bases are TGCAGCGTTGGCGGACAGGGGGCACGGTACGAGCAGTACTTC. Protein: CSVGGQGARYEQYF.

The count of this clone is one. This rearrangement joins TRBV27 to TRBJ2-7; D is possibly TRBD1 (6 bases). The CDR3 runs to 15 residues. Germline CDR1 is MNHEY and CDR2 is SMNVEV (reference sequence). Trimming took off 2 bases at V and 5 bases at J, with 16 bases between the two ends. The CDR3 bases are TGTGCCAGCAGTTTAGGTTCTAGTCAGGGGAACGAGCAGTACTTC. It yields the protein CASSLGSSQGNEQYF.

This clone has just one count. The gene calls are TRBV4-3 and TRBJ2-1, with 9 positions matching TRBD2. Trimming at V came to 1 base and at J to 2 bases, leaving 21 bases not matched to a gene. There are 22 residues in the CDR3. CDR1 and CDR2 (germline): LGHNA, YSLEER. CDR3 nucleotides: TGCGCCAGCAGCCAAGCTCTCGGTAAAGCGGGGGGCTGGGGGAGTCCCTACAATGAGCAGTTCTTC. Residues: CASSQALGKAGGWGSPYNEQFF.

This clone was counted a few times. The chain uses TRBV5-1 and TRBJ2-7, with D perhaps matching TRBD2 (5 bases). CDR1 and CDR2 (germline): SGHRS, YFSETQ. CDR3 size: 12 residues. Deletions cut 5 bases from V and 3 bases from J, with 9 bases between. CDR3 in amino acids: CASRIEGYEQYF. As DNA, the CDR3 is TGCGCCAGCAGGATTGAGGGCTACGAGCAGTACTTC. The full variable domain, in which reference TRBV5-1 and TRBJ2-7 provide the parts outside the CDR3, is KAGVTQTPRYLIKTRGQQVTLSCSPISGHRSVSWYQQTPGQGLQFLFEYFSETQRNKGNFPGRFSGRQFSNSRSEMNVSTLELGDSALYLCASRIEGYEQYFGPGTRLTVT.

The chain uses TRBV28 and TRBJ1-2, with 9 bases identical to TRBD1. V shed 5 bases and J 6 bases; nucleotides not matched to a gene: 7. Germline assignment: CDR1 MDHEN and CDR2 SYDVKM. The CDR3 extends over 14 amino acids. CDR3 DNA: TGTGCCAGCAGTCCAGGGGACAGGGTCAATGGCTACACCTTC. It specifies CASSPGDRVNGYTF.

This chain links TRBV4-3 with TRBJ1-5; a possible D gene is TRBD1 (6 bases). V was pared by 1 base and J by 5 bases, with 9 bases between. CDR1 and CDR2 (germline): LGHNA, YSLEER. This CDR3 contains 14 residues. CDR3 protein: CASSQAGVDQPQHF. The CDR3 DNA reads as TGCGCCAGCAGCCAAGCAGGGGTTGATCAGCCCCAGCATTTT.

A word on this clone: The junction departs from the called germline gene at one end, perhaps through a read error. The rearrangement links TRBV7-8 to TRBJ1-1; 7 bases map to TRBD1. The V gene's germline CDR1 is SGHVS and CDR2 FQNEAQ. The CDR3 runs to 11 residues. CDR3 protein: CASSLGGQIGF. The CDR3 region has the DNA TGTGCCAGCAGCTTAGGGGGACAGATTGGATTT.

The CDR3 loop reads CASSRLAGTDTQYF. The CDR3 coding sequence is TGTGCCAGCAGTAGACTAGCGGGGACAGATACGCAGTATTTT. The rearrangement joins TRBV6-4 to TRBJ2-3; the match to TRBD2 covers 11 bases. The CDR3 runs to 14 residues. The germline V gene has CDR1 MRHNA and CDR2 SNTAGT. Trimming removed 5 bases from V and 3 bases from J; junction bases left unmatched: 1.

J is TRBJ2-7 and V is TRBV19; 8 bases align to TRBD1. The V gene end was trimmed by 3 bases and the J gene end by 5 bases; junction bases not matched to a gene: 18. CDR1 and CDR2 (germline): LNHDA, SQIVND (reference sequence). The CDR3 is 18 amino acids. The CDR3 spells CASSIEWARTGKPHEQYF. CDR3 in DNA: TGTGCCAGTAGTATTGAATGGGCCCGGACAGGGAAACCCCACGAGCAGTACTTC.

The chain joins TRBV2 to TRBJ2-7; unclear D gene. The germline V gene has CDR1 SNHLY and CDR2 FYNNEI. The CDR3 has 14 amino acids. The germline V and J ends were trimmed by 4 bases and 5 bases, with 15 bases remaining between them. CDR3 nucleotides: TGTGCCAGCAGTGCCCGGCAGGTAGAAGACGAGCAGTACTTC. Encoded protein: CASSARQVEDEQYF.

The chain carries TRBV5-1 and TRBJ1-4; possibly TRBD1 for D (6 bases). Trimming cost V 3 bases and J 4 bases, with 10 bases left between them. The CDR3 contains 14 residues. Per germline, CDR1 SGHRS and CDR2 YFSETQ. The CDR3 spells CASSSTGFNEKLFF. The CDR3 region has the DNA TGCGCCAGCAGCTCGACAGGATTTAATGAAAAACTGTTTTTT.

This clone has only one observation. J is TRBJ1-1 and V is TRBV10-3; no clear D gene. The V and J ends lost 6 bases and 1 base respectively, with 12 bases between them. The CDR3 is 14 amino acids. Germline-derived CDR1 and CDR2 are ENHRY and SYGVKD. This chain's CDR3 is CAISSGSGNTEAFF. In DNA form, the CDR3 reads TGTGCCATCAGCTCGGGATCGGGGAACACTGAAGCTTTCTTT.

The chain recombines TRBV6-5 with TRBJ2-7; 7 nucleotides align to TRBD1. Germline V CDR1 and CDR2: MNHEY, SVGAGI. This CDR3 contains 13 residues. Germline trimming cut 6 bases from V and 5 bases from J; bases unmatched to any gene: 7. CDR3 coding DNA: TGTGCCAGCAGACCGACAGGGACCCACGAGCAGTACTTC. This codes for CASRPTGTHEQYF.

By sample share, this clone is medium-sized. V gene TRBV25-1 combines with J gene TRBJ2-7, with 10 bases aligning to TRBD1. Germline V CDR1 and CDR2: MGHDK, SYGVNS. The CDR3 runs 15 residues. The trim removed 2 bases at V and 3 bases at J, leaving 4 bases unmatched. The DNA for the CDR3 is TGTGCCAGCAGTGAAGATGGGGACAGGGGCTACGAGCAGTACTTC. As protein: CASSEDGDRGYEQYF.

V usage is TRBV10-3 and J usage is TRBJ1-2; no definite D call. Trimming removed 2 bases at V and 1 base at J, with 5 bases between. The CDR3 is 13 amino acids. In germline, CDR1 is ENHRY, CDR2 SYGVKD. The CDR3 sequence: CAISEGLNYGYTF. The CDR3 DNA follows: TGTGCCATCAGTGAGGGCCTTAACTATGGCTACACCTTC.

The chain couples TRBV5-4 to TRBJ2-2, with D possibly matching TRBD1 (5 bases). This CDR3 spans 14 amino acids. Looked up from germline, CDR1 is SGHNT and CDR2 is YYREEE (reference sequence). V gave up 2 bases and J gave up 6 bases, with 11 bases separating them. The CDR3 protein is CASSLGRVAGELFF. The DNA for the CDR3 is TGTGCCAGCAGCTTAGGCAGGGTGGCCGGGGAGCTGTTTTTT.

The gene calls are TRBV10-3 and TRBJ1-2, with D maybe TRBD1 (5 bases). The germline CDR1 and CDR2 sequences are ENHRY and SYGVKD. V lost 3 bases and J 5 bases, leaving 13 bases between the germline ends. This CDR3 is built from 14 residues. CDR3 protein: CAISDPGQGYGYTF. CDR3 bases: TGTGCCATCAGTGACCCGGGCCAGGGATATGGCTACACCTTC.

The rearrangement joins TRBV28 to TRBJ1-1, with 8 bases aligning to TRBD1. The germline CDR1 and CDR2 sequences are MDHEN and SYDVKM. CDR3 length: 12 residues. J was trimmed by 5 bases and V by 8 bases; bases with no gene match: 4. The CDR3 loop is CASRTGKTEAFF. The CDR3, as DNA: TGTGCCAGCCGGACAGGGAAAACTGAAGCTTTCTTT.

This clone came up a few times. The rearrangement joins TRBV2 to TRBJ2-5, with 7 bases matching TRBD2. The germline CDR1 and CDR2 sequences are SNHLY and FYNNEI. This CDR3 is 12 amino acids long. The J segment lost 5 bases and the V segment lost 6 bases, leaving 3 bases of the junction unmatched. The CDR3 region has the DNA TGTGCCAGCAGGGTTAGCGGGGAGACCCAGTACTTC. This encodes CASRVSGETQYF.

This chain joins TRBV14 and TRBJ2-7; D is possibly TRBD1 (5 bases). This CDR3 has 12 amino acids. Between the trimmed V and J ends, which lost 2 bases and 6 bases, there was a span of 8 bases. In germline, CDR1 is SGHDN, CDR2 FVKESK. DNA of the CDR3: TGTGCCAGCAGCCAACAGGGCGGCGAGCAGTACTTC. Amino acids: CASSQQGGEQYF.

This clone was picked up one time. V is TRBV27 and J is TRBJ2-7; TRBD1 matches at 9 bases. Germline V gene sequence: CDR1 MNHEY, CDR2 SMNVEV (reference sequence). There are 14 residues in the CDR3. V lost 4 bases to trimming and J lost 3 bases; unmatched junction nucleotides: 4. The CDR3 sequence: CASSSGQGIYEQYF. The CDR3 DNA is TGTGCCAGCAGTTCGGGACAGGGCATCTACGAGCAGTACTTC.

This clone was recorded a few times. This chain joins TRBV9 and TRBJ1-5; the match to TRBD1 covers 7 bases. The CDR3 spans 15 residues. The germline V gene has CDR1 SGDLS and CDR2 YYNGEE. Unmatched junction bases numbered 6, after V lost 4 bases and J lost 2 bases. The CDR3 DNA follows: TGTGCCAGCAGCTACGGACAGGATGGCAATCAGCCCCAGCATTTT. Its translation is CASSYGQDGNQPQHF. Filled out from reference TRBV9 and TRBJ1-5, the complete variable domain reads DSGVTQTPKHLITATGQRVTLRCSPRSGDLSVYWYQQSLDQGLQFLIQYYNGEERAKGNILERFSAQQFPDLHSELNLSSLELGDSALYFCASSYGQDGNQPQHFGDGTRLSIL.

This clone was detected many times. The chain couples TRBV10-2 to TRBJ1-1; TRBD1 is a possible D gene (5 bases). The V gene lost 5 bases and the J gene lost 7 bases, with 14 bases spanning the gap. In germline, CDR1 is WSHSY, CDR2 SAAADI. The CDR3 consists of 13 residues. The CDR3 spells CASSTAEGLEAFF. The CDR3 DNA reads as TGCGCCAGCAGTACCGCGGAGGGGCTTGAAGCTTTCTTT.

The chain has TRBV5-4 and TRBJ1-2; no clear D. With 4 bases removed from V and 4 bases from J, the gap between germline ends came to 14 bases. This CDR3 region has 14 residues. From germline, CDR1 is SGHNT and CDR2 YYREEE (reference sequence). DNA for the CDR3: TGTGCCAGCAGCCTAGCCGGGCCCAGCTATGGCTACACCTTC. Protein: CASSLAGPSYGYTF.

The chain is built from TRBV7-2 and TRBJ1-6; D is ambiguous. Per the germline V gene, CDR1 is SGHTA and CDR2 is FQGNSA. The CDR3 is 16 amino acids. Trimming shortened V by 4 bases and J by 10 bases, and 20 bases separated the two germline ends. The CDR3 nucleotides are TGTGCCAGCAGCTCCCGCCGTCCGGGGAAGAGCTCACCCCTCCACTTT. Its protein product is CASSSRRPGKSSPLHF.